The clone carrying this T cell receptor (beta chain) was observed a handful of times. The target antigen is unknown. These data belong to a study of CD8+CD57+ T cells in acquired aplastic anemia. Findings and limits, study-wide: Patients and controls were found to share twenty-nine CD8+ CDR3 sequences.

Profiling of TCR beta VDJ combinations and CDR3 sequences used genomic DNA as template. One entry per CDR3 protein, called by TCRdb with MiXCR from the reads. The data contain 150,000 to 200,000 distinct CDR3 sequences, less than 55% of them singletons. The CDR3 runs 14 residues. The V gene's germline CDR1 is GTSNPN and CDR2 SVGIG (reference sequence). Trimming took off 2 bases at V and 3 bases at J, with 11 bases between the two ends. The receptor was derived from a human donor in good health. The chain links TRBV30 to TRBJ2-1; D is perhaps TRBD2 (5 bases). Sequenced input: sorted CD4+, CD8+, or CD8+CD57+ T cells (not recorded which) from PBMCs. The CDR3 bases are TGTGCCTGGAGTCGCGGAGGCCTCTACAATGAGCAGTTCTTC. This encodes CAWSRGGLYNEQFF.